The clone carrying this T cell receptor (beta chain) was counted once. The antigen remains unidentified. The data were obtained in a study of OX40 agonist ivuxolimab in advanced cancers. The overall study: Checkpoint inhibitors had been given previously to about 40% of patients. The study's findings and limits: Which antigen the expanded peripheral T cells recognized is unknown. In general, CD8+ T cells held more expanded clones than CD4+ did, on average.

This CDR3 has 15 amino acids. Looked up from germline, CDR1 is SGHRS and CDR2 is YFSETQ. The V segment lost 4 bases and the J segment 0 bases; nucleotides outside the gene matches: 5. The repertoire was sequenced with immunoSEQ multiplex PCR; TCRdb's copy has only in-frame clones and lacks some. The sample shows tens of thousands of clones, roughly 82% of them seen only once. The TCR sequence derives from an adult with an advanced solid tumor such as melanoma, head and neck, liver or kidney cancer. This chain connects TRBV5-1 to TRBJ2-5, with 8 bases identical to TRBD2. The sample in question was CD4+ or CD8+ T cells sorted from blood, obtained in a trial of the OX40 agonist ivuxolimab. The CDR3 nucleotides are TGCGCCAGCAGCCCAGGACTAGCTAACCAAGAGACCCAGTACTTC. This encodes CASSPGLANQETQYF.